These 31 T cell receptor beta chains came from one sample sequenced in a study of beta chain features in type 1 diabetes. Findings and caveats of the study: All four CD4+ subsets from Type 1 diabetes patients carried moderately but significantly shorter TCRB CDR3s.

Their specific antigens are unknown. Every bit of the isolated RNA underwent reverse transcription, so sequencing read expressed TCRB transcripts. The assay was immunoSEQ multiplex PCR, and TCRdb's table has in-frame clones only and misses some. Altogether 500,000 to 800,000 clones are present, about an eighth being singletons, with the ten largest covering more than 0.09%. Material: naive CD4+ T cells from blood. The receptors stem from a man under 40 with type 1 diabetes.

The chain links TRBV9 to TRBJ1-3, with D possibly being TRBD1 (5 bases). Germline CDR1 SGDLS, CDR2 YYNGEE. The CDR3 length is 14 residues. Trimming stripped 2 bases from V and 4 bases from J, with 10 bases between. CDR3 sequence reads: CASSVGTGGNTIYF. CDR3 nucleotides: TGTGCCAGCAGCGTGGGGACTGGAGGAAACACCATATATTTT. Full variable domain (outside the CDR3, taken from reference TRBV9 and TRBJ1-3): DSGVTQTPKHLITATGQRVTLRCSPRSGDLSVYWYQQSLDQGLQFLIQYYNGEERAKGNILERFSAQQFPDLHSELNLSSLELGDSALYFCASSVGTGGNTIYFGEGSWLTVV.

V is TRBV7-2 and J is TRBJ2-7; 11 bases line up with TRBD2. With V trimmed by 5 bases and J by 1 base, 13 bases remained unmatched. Germline V gene data show CDR1 as SGHTA and CDR2 as FQGNSA. The CDR3 totals 18 residues. CDR3 protein: CASSTLAGGSSESYEQYF. For the CDR3, the DNA is TGTGCCAGCAGCACTCTAGCGGGGGGCTCCTCGGAGTCCTACGAGCAGTACTTC.

J is TRBJ2-7 and V is TRBV4-1; no clear D. Germline CDR1 reads MGHRA; CDR2 reads YSYEKL. V lost 1 base and J lost 0, with 13 bases in between. This CDR3 has 16 amino acids. The CDR3 DNA is TGCGCCAGCAGCCAAGTAGGGCTTGAGAGCTCCTACGAGCAGTACTTC. Its translation is CASSQVGLESSYEQYF.

This clone was observed a handful of times. CDR3 loop: CASSPEPGVGEQFF. Written as DNA, the CDR3 is TGTGCCAGCAGCCCGGAACCAGGGGTCGGTGAGCAGTTCTTC. The genes are TRBV9 and TRBJ2-1; perhaps TRBD1 as D (6 bases). This CDR3 is built from 14 residues. Germline CDR1 reads SGDLS; CDR2 reads YYNGEE. V was shortened by 4 bases and J by 9 bases, with 17 bases between the two germline ends.

The V gene is TRBV10-3, the J gene TRBJ1-1; 8 bases map to TRBD1. Germline CDR1 and CDR2: ENHRY and SYGVKD. With 6 bases clipped from V and 4 bases from J, the junction kept 10 bases outside the gene matches. The length of the CDR3 is 15 residues. The DNA for the CDR3 is TGTGCCATCAGGACTGAGACAGGGGCGAGCACTGAAGCTTTCTTT. This sequence encodes CAIRTETGASTEAFF.

This chain connects TRBV13 to TRBJ1-2; D unclear. CDR1 and CDR2 from the germline V gene are PRHDT and FYEKMQ (reference sequence). V lost 2 bases, J lost 3 bases, and 7 bases lay in between. CDR3 length: 13 amino acids. This chain's CDR3 is CASSLRQDYGYTF. The CDR3 region has the DNA TGTGCCAGCAGCTTAAGACAAGACTATGGCTACACCTTC.

The chain recombines TRBV30 with TRBJ1-4; D is perhaps TRBD1 (6 bases). Deletions cut 5 bases from V and 8 bases from J, with 21 bases between. Germline CDR1 is GTSNPN and CDR2 is SVGIG (reference sequence). The CDR3 is 15 amino acids. CDR3 in DNA: TGTGCCTGGGACGTTAGGGGGGGCCCCGGCGAAAAACTGTTTTTT. Its translation: CAWDVRGGPGEKLFF.

In its sample, this clone was seen a few times. The V and J genes are TRBV6-6 and TRBJ1-1; no firm D call. V lost 5 bases and J lost 0, with 10 bases in between. The CDR3 covers 14 residues. Germline CDR1 and CDR2: MNHNY and SVGAGI (reference sequence). The CDR3 DNA sequence: TGTGCCAGCAGTCCCGGACGGCTGAACACTGAAGCTTTCTTT. This sequence encodes CASSPGRLNTEAFF.

The chain has TRBV5-1 and TRBJ2-3, with D tentatively TRBD1 (5 bases). V gave up 2 bases and J gave up 1 base, with 11 bases separating them. CDR1 and CDR2 from the germline V gene are SGHRS and YFSETQ. CDR3 length equals 15 residues. DNA of the CDR3: TGCGCCAGCAGCTTCAGACAGCTAGGCACAGATACGCAGTATTTT. It specifies CASSFRQLGTDTQYF.

The V gene is TRBV5-6, the J gene TRBJ2-1; D is possibly TRBD2 (6 bases). Deletions cut 4 bases from V and 15 bases from J, with 14 bases between. The CDR3 extends over 11 amino acids. The germline V gene has CDR1 SGHDT and CDR2 YYEEEE. The CDR3: CASSRDFRPFF. The CDR3 DNA is TGTGCCAGCAGCCGGGACTTCCGACCGTTCTTC.

This sequence joins TRBV5-1 and TRBJ2-6, with TRBD1 identical over 7 bases. The germline CDR1 and CDR2 sequences are SGHRS and YFSETQ. V shed 5 bases and J 4 bases; nucleotides not matched to a gene: 3. This CDR3 spans 14 amino acids. CDR3 coding DNA: TGCGCCAGCAGTGAGGGGGCAGGGGCCAACGTCCTGACTTTC. Translation: CASSEGAGANVLTF. The whole variable domain, remainder taken from reference TRBV5-1 and TRBJ2-6, is KAGVTQTPRYLIKTRGQQVTLSCSPISGHRSVSWYQQTPGQGLQFLFEYFSETQRNKGNFPGRFSGRQFSNSRSEMNVSTLELGDSALYLCASSEGAGANVLTFGAGSRLTVL.

This clone was seen a few times. This chain uses TRBV10-3 with TRBJ1-5; D unclear. Germline V gene lookup returns CDR1 ENHRY and CDR2 SYGVKD. V lost 10 bases and J 6 bases, leaving 16 bases between the germline ends. This CDR3 contains 13 residues. CDR3 protein: CATSEAPGQPQHF. CDR3 DNA: TGTGCCACGTCCGAGGCACCAGGTCAGCCCCAGCATTTT.

This chain joins TRBV6-4 and TRBJ2-1; TRBD2 is a possible D gene (6 bases). Germline V CDR1 and CDR2: MRHNA, SNTAGT. The CDR3 consists of 15 residues. V was shortened by 3 bases and J by 1 base, with 10 bases between the two germline ends. The CDR3 DNA is TGTGCCAGCAGTGAAGTGGGGGGTTCCTACAATGAGCAGTTCTTC. It is translated as CASSEVGGSYNEQFF.

The CDR3 coding sequence is TGTGCCAGTACACCGGGACAGACATCCTACGAGCAGTACTTC. Its protein is CASTPGQTSYEQYF. The J gene is TRBJ2-7, the V gene TRBV19; 7 bases line up with TRBD1. Germline V gene lookup returns CDR1 LNHDA and CDR2 SQIVND (reference sequence). J was trimmed by 1 base and V by 7 bases; bases with no gene match: 7. The CDR3 length is 14 residues.

This clone turned up a few times. The V and J genes are TRBV15 and TRBJ1-4; D gene ambiguous. Germline V gene data show CDR1 as LNHNV and CDR2 as YYDKDF (reference sequence). The CDR3 is 17 amino acids. Deletions cut 0 bases from V and 8 bases from J, with 19 bases between. CDR3 coding DNA: TGTGCCACCAGCAGAGATCCCACGACGGGAGCCAGGGAAAAACTGTTTTTT. Protein: CATSRDPTTGAREKLFF.

This clone was seen a few times. The chain couples TRBV19 to TRBJ2-6; D perhaps matches TRBD1 (6 bases). Trimming removed 5 bases from V and 2 bases from J, with 10 bases in between. CDR3 length equals 15 residues. Germline V lookup: CDR1 LNHDA, CDR2 SQIVND (reference sequence). CDR3 protein: CASSPHRAGANVLTF. Written as DNA, the CDR3 is TGTGCCAGTAGTCCCCACAGGGCTGGGGCCAACGTCCTGACTTTC.

On this clone itself: Other nucleotide sequences from this sample produce the same CDR3. The CDR3 here is CASSDNSPLHF. DNA of the CDR3: TGTGCCAGCAGTGATAATTCACCCCTCCACTTT. The rearrangement joins TRBV2 to TRBJ1-6, with no clear D. Germline V gene data show CDR1 as SNHLY and CDR2 as FYNNEI. V shed 3 bases and J shed 6 bases, with 0 bases lying between them. This CDR3 is built from 11 residues. Drawing the rest from reference TRBV2 and TRBJ1-6, the complete variable domain is EPEVTQTPSHQVTQMGQEVILRCVPISNHLYFYWYRQILGQKVEFLVSFYNNEISEKSEIFDDQFSVERPDGSNFTLKIRSTKLEDSAMYFCASSDNSPLHFGNGTRLTVT.

This clone was counted between two and nine times. The J gene is TRBJ1-5, the V gene TRBV30; 8 positions match TRBD1. The CDR3 totals 13 residues. The J segment lost 6 bases and the V segment lost 3 bases, leaving 4 bases of the junction unmatched. Germline CDR1 is GTSNPN and CDR2 is SVGIG (reference sequence). CDR3 coding DNA: TGTGCCTGGAGCTACAGGGGGAGTCAGCCCCAGCATTTT. It is translated as CAWSYRGSQPQHF. The variable domain in full, completed from reference TRBV30 and TRBJ1-5, reads SQTIHQWPATLVQPVGSPLSLECTVEGTSNPNLYWYRQAAGRGLQLLFYSVGIGQISSEVPQNLSASRPQDRQFILSSKKLLLSDSGFYLCAWSYRGSQPQHFGDGTRLSIL.

This clone showed up just a few times. The gene calls are TRBV18 and TRBJ2-3; D ambiguous. Germline-derived CDR1 and CDR2 are KGHSH and LQKENI. This CDR3 is built from 16 residues. Trimming cost V 2 bases and J 1 base, with 13 bases left between them. The CDR3 spells CASSPTIDLGTDTQYF. In nucleotides, the CDR3 is TGTGCCAGCTCACCAACTATCGATCTAGGCACAGATACGCAGTATTTT.

The CDR3 DNA reads as TGTGCCATCAGGAACTCCTATAATTCACCCCTCCACTTT. Encoded protein: CAIRNSYNSPLHF. V usage is TRBV10-3 and J usage is TRBJ1-6; D not certain. Germline CDR1 ENHRY, CDR2 SYGVKD. The CDR3 is 13 residues long. Deletions cut 6 bases from V and 0 bases from J, with 3 bases between.

V usage is TRBV6-5 and J usage is TRBJ2-6; no reliable D call. The length of the CDR3 is 14 residues. V was clipped by 5 bases and J by 4 bases, with 9 bases between them. The germline V gene has CDR1 MNHEY and CDR2 SVGAGI. CDR3 DNA: TGTGCCAGCAGTCGCTCGATCGGGGCCAACGTCCTGACTTTC. Translated, it gives CASSRSIGANVLTF.

This chain uses TRBV30 with TRBJ2-1, with TRBD2 identical over 7 bases. The CDR3 spans 12 residues. In germline, CDR1 is GTSNPN, CDR2 SVGIG (reference sequence). V shed 4 bases, J shed 10 bases, and the junction held 7 bases outside the gene matches. CDR3 DNA: TGTGCCTGGAAAGGACTAGGGTCGGAGCAGTTCTTC. Translation: CAWKGLGSEQFF.

The V and J genes are TRBV10-3 and TRBJ1-5, with D hard to call. Trimming shortened V by 6 bases and J by 6 bases, and 12 bases separated the two germline ends. CDR3 length: 13 amino acids. The germline V gene encodes CDR1 ENHRY and CDR2 SYGVKD. DNA for the CDR3: TGTGCCATCAGCCCAGCCGACATTCAGCCCCAGCATTTT. As protein: CAISPADIQPQHF.

This clone was counted between two and nine times. This chain links TRBV6-5 with TRBJ1-2, with D hard to call. CDR1 and CDR2 (germline): MNHEY, SVGAGI. The V end lost 4 bases, the J end lost 3 bases, and 6 bases lay between the germline ends. The CDR3 has 12 amino acids. The CDR3 nucleotides read TGTGCCAGCAGTTCCGAGGACTATGGCTACACCTTC. Protein sequence: CASSSEDYGYTF.

A remark on this clone: One end of the junction varies from germline; a read error may be responsible. The V gene is TRBV5-1, the J gene TRBJ2-5; 7 bases line up with TRBD1. CDR1 and CDR2 (germline): SGHRS, YFSETQ. The CDR3 consists of 16 residues. The CDR3 is CASSLGDSRNQETQYF. DNA for the CDR3: TGCGCCAGCAGCTTGGGGGACAGCAGAAACCAGGAGACCCAGTACTTC.

The chain combines TRBV29-1 with TRBJ1-5; D is undetermined. Deletions cut 4 bases from V and 0 bases from J, with 7 bases between. The V gene's germline CDR1 is SQVTM and CDR2 ANQGSEA. The CDR3 is 13 residues long. CDR3: CSVAEYSNQPQHF. The DNA of the CDR3 is TGCAGCGTTGCCGAATATAGCAATCAGCCCCAGCATTTT.

The chain has TRBV7-9 and TRBJ1-2; TRBD1 is a possible D gene (5 bases). CDR1 and CDR2 (germline): SEHNR, FQNEAQ (reference sequence). The CDR3 runs 15 residues. The germline V and J ends were trimmed by 2 bases and 1 base, with 11 bases remaining between them. CDR3 loop: CASSLQARVNYGYTF. The CDR3 bases are TGTGCCAGCAGCTTACAGGCCAGGGTTAACTATGGCTACACCTTC.

The chain couples TRBV12-5 to TRBJ2-3; 8 nucleotides match TRBD1. This CDR3 contains 15 residues. Losses at the gene ends were 1 base for V and 8 bases for J; bases not matched to a gene: 8. Per the germline V gene, CDR1 is LGHNT and CDR2 is FRNRAP. This chain's CDR3 is CASGLGGTGDTTQYF. In DNA form, the CDR3 reads TGTGCTAGTGGTTTGGGAGGGACAGGTGATACTACGCAGTATTTT.

This clone was found a few times. V and J are TRBV9 and TRBJ2-2; D not resolved. The CDR3 is 14 residues long. V was cut by 2 bases and J by 0 bases, with 5 bases left in between. Germline CDR1 reads SGDLS; CDR2 reads YYNGEE. The CDR3 region has the DNA TGTGCCAGCAGCGTGGGTCCGAACACCGGGGAGCTGTTTTTT. It yields the protein CASSVGPNTGELFF.

V gene TRBV10-3 combines with J gene TRBJ1-4; 8 nucleotides line up with TRBD1. The CDR3 is made up of 13 amino acids. The V and J ends lost 6 bases and 8 bases, in that order; junction bases with no gene match: 5. From germline, CDR1 is ENHRY and CDR2 SYGVKD. The CDR3 protein is CAIRGQGEEKLFF. CDR3 sequence (DNA): TGTGCCATCAGAGGACAGGGTGAAGAAAAACTGTTTTTT.

The chain employs TRBV7-3 and TRBJ2-1, with TRBD2 matching 12 bases. J gave up 4 bases and V 5 bases, and 6 bases lay outside the gene matches. CDR1 and CDR2 (germline): SGHTA, FQGTGA. CDR3 size: 16 residues. CDR3 loop: CASSPRTSGVYNEQFF. The DNA of the CDR3 is TGTGCCAGCAGCCCCCGGACTAGCGGGGTGTACAATGAGCAGTTCTTC.